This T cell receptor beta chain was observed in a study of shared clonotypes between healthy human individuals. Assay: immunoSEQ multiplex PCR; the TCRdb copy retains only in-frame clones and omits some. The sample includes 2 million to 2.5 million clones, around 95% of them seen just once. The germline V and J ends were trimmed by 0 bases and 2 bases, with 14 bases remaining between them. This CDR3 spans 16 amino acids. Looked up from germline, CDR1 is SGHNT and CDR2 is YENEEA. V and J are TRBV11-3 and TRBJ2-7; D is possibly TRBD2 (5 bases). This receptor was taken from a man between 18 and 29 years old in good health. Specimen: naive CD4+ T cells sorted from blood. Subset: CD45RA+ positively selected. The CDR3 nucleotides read TGTGCCAGCAGCTTAGATCCGGAGCGGTTCGCCTACGAGCAGTACTTC. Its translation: CASSLDPERFAYEQYF.